Below, 13 T cell receptor beta chains from the same sample are listed, as sequenced in a study of T cell changes during pregnancy in multiple sclerosis. Clones were read by immunoSEQ multiplex PCR, and TCRdb kept only the in-frame ones, dropping some. Seen here are more than 95,000 clones, around nine tenths observed once, and the top ten hold about 0.9%. Here the sequenced sample was peripheral blood, taken after pregnancy. These receptors originate from a female donor with multiple sclerosis, enrolled in a pregnancy study.

This clone showed up just once. The J gene is TRBJ2-1, the V gene TRBV29-1; TRBD2 aligns across 11 bases. Trimming cost V 6 bases and J 8 bases; bases outside gene matches: 6. Germline lookup yields CDR1 SQVTM and CDR2 ANQGSEA. The CDR3 is made up of 13 amino acids. The CDR3 is CSVSSGGAHEQFF. Here the CDR3 DNA reads TGCAGCGTGAGTAGCGGGGGGGCCCATGAGCAGTTCTTC.

A single count supports this clone. The V and J genes are TRBV9 and TRBJ2-3; 7 nucleotides agree with TRBD2. This CDR3 region has 16 residues. Unmatched junction bases numbered 10, after V lost 4 bases and J lost 2 bases. The V gene's germline CDR1 is SGDLS and CDR2 YYNGEE. CDR3 nucleotide sequence: TGTGCCAGCAGCCTCGGGGAGGGCCGACTCACAGATACGCAGTATTTT. The encoded protein is CASSLGEGRLTDTQYF. The full variable domain, with the rest looked up from reference TRBV9 and TRBJ2-3, is DSGVTQTPKHLITATGQRVTLRCSPRSGDLSVYWYQQSLDQGLQFLIQYYNGEERAKGNILERFSAQQFPDLHSELNLSSLELGDSALYFCASSLGEGRLTDTQYFGPGTRLTVL.

The genes are TRBV20-1 and TRBJ1-2; 7 nucleotides line up with TRBD1. Unmatched junction bases numbered 5, after V lost 6 bases and J lost 7 bases. The CDR3 covers 11 residues. Per germline, CDR1 DFQATT and CDR2 SNEGSKA (reference sequence). The CDR3 DNA sequence: TGCAGTGCGCTATACAGGGGTGGCTACACCTTC. Translating it yields CSALYRGGYTF.

The V call is TRBV6-5, the J call TRBJ2-3; D may be TRBD2 (5 bases). The germline gives CDR1 MNHEY, CDR2 SVGAGI. With 4 bases removed from V and 3 bases from J, the gap between germline ends came to 8 bases. CDR3 length: 13 residues. CDR3 protein: CASSFPGTDTQYF. DNA for the CDR3: TGTGCCAGCAGTTTCCCGGGAACAGATACGCAGTATTTT.

The gene calls are TRBV6-5 and TRBJ2-7, with TRBD2 matching over 12 bases. Germline-derived CDR1 and CDR2 are MNHEY and SVGAGI. Trimming cost V 6 bases and J 4 bases; bases outside gene matches: 4. CDR3 length: 14 amino acids. The CDR3 spells CASRSTSGGYEQYF. CDR3 in DNA: TGTGCCAGCAGGTCTACTAGCGGGGGGTACGAGCAGTACTTC.

This clone appeared a single time. This rearrangement joins TRBV2 to TRBJ1-1, with D possibly matching TRBD1 (5 bases). V lost 6 bases and J lost 5, with 16 bases in between. The V gene's germline CDR1 is SNHLY and CDR2 FYNNEI. This CDR3 is 14 amino acids long. CDR3 nucleotides: TGTGCCAGCAGGAGGGACCGCGGGGATACTGAAGCTTTCTTT. Translating gives CASRRDRGDTEAFF.

The chain is built from TRBV2 and TRBJ2-5, with 9 bases aligning to TRBD2. V shed 6 bases and J 2 bases; nucleotides not matched to a gene: 7. Germline values: CDR1 SNHLY, CDR2 FYNNEI. This CDR3 is built from 15 residues. The CDR3 here is CASSPSLAGQETQYF. CDR3 DNA sequence: TGTGCCAGCAGCCCCTCCCTAGCGGGACAAGAGACCCAGTACTTC.

The V call is TRBV5-4, the J call TRBJ2-7, with TRBD2 as a possible D gene (5 bases). The CDR3 sequence is 16 residues long. The V gene lost 0 bases and the J gene lost 6 bases, with 19 bases spanning the gap. The V gene's germline CDR1 is SGHNT and CDR2 YYREEE (reference sequence). CDR3 in amino acids: CASSLEMTPKRGEQYF. CDR3 in DNA: TGTGCCAGCAGCTTGGAGATGACTCCCAAACGGGGCGAGCAGTACTTC.

The table lists this clone with a few counts. The rearrangement joins TRBV9 to TRBJ1-6, with TRBD1 matching over 7 bases. J gave up 6 bases and V 3 bases, and 6 bases lay outside the gene matches. The CDR3 is 15 residues long. The germline CDR1 and CDR2 sequences are SGDLS and YYNGEE. In DNA, the CDR3 is TGTGCCAGCAGCGCGGGACAGAGCCCTAATTCACCCCTCCACTTT. Protein sequence: CASSAGQSPNSPLHF. The variable domain in full, with the rest retrieved from reference TRBV9 and TRBJ1-6, is DSGVTQTPKHLITATGQRVTLRCSPRSGDLSVYWYQQSLDQGLQFLIQYYNGEERAKGNILERFSAQQFPDLHSELNLSSLELGDSALYFCASSAGQSPNSPLHFGNGTRLTVT.

This chain joins TRBV18 and TRBJ2-1; D gene ambiguous. The CDR3 contains 13 residues. CDR1 is KGHSH, CDR2 LQKENI, per germline. V lost 3 bases to trimming and J lost 8 bases, with 11 bases between them. The CDR3 DNA follows: TGTGCCAGCTCACCTAGTGGAGCACATGAGCAGTTCTTC. It translates to CASSPSGAHEQFF.

The chain uses TRBV10-3 and TRBJ2-7; 10 nucleotides align to TRBD1. CDR3 length: 13 residues. V dropped 9 bases and J dropped 3; count of bases not matched to a gene: 5. CDR1 is ENHRY, CDR2 SYGVKD, per germline. The DNA for the CDR3 is TGTGCCATGGGTGGACAGGGGGGCTACGAGCAGTACTTC. Its translation: CAMGGQGGYEQYF.

V gene TRBV19 combines with J gene TRBJ2-2; the D is unclear. Trimming stripped 8 bases from V and 6 bases from J, with 13 bases between. The CDR3 consists of 13 residues. The germline V gene has CDR1 LNHDA and CDR2 SQIVND (reference sequence). CDR3 sequence reads: CASLRVGAGELFF. For the CDR3, the DNA is TGTGCCAGTCTCCGGGTAGGCGCCGGGGAGCTGTTTTTT.

The chain uses TRBV30 and TRBJ1-6; TRBD1 matches at 12 bases. The J segment lost 6 bases and the V segment lost 8 bases, leaving 5 bases of the junction unmatched. CDR3 length equals 14 residues. Germline CDR1 GTSNPN, CDR2 SVGIG (reference sequence). CDR3 amino acids: CAGTGGAGNSPLHF. The CDR3 nucleotides read TGTGCCGGGACAGGGGGCGCCGGTAATTCACCCCTCCACTTT.